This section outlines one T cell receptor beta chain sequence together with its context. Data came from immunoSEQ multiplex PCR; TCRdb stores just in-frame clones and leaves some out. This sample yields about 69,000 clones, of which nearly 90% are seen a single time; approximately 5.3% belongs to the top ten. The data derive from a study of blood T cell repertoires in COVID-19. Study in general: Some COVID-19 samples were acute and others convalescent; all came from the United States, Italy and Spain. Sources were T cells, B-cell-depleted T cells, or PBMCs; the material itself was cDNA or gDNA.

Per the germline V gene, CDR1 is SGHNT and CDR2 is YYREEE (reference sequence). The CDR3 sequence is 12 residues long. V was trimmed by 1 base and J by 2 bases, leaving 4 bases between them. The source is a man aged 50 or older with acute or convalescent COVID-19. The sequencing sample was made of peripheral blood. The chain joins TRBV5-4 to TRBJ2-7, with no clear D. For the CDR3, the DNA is TGTGCCAGCAGCTTGACTACCTACGAGCAGTACTTC. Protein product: CASSLTTYEQYF.